Listed below are T cell receptor beta chains from one sample, sequenced in a study of shared clonotypes between healthy human individuals. Assay: immunoSEQ multiplex PCR; the TCRdb copy retains only in-frame clones and omits some. Seen here are about 2 million clones, 85% to 95% observed once, and the top ten hold 0.9% to 1.5%. Sequenced sample: naive CD8+ T cells sorted from blood. Source of these receptors: a man between 18 and 35 years old in good health. Each CDR3 is given with its conserved first and last residue. A D gene is named only where the DNA matches it firmly. Clone size appears in some rows only: once, few, many, or a class for an expanded clone.

d_call clone_size cdr3_length j_call v_call cdr3_nt cdr3_aa
NA NA 13 TRBJ2-7 TRBV12-5 TGTGCTAGTGGTCCCCCAGGGACCGGCGAGCAGTACTTC CASGPPGTGEQYF
TRBD2 once 17 TRBJ2-1 TRBV7-8 TGTGCCAGCAGCTCCCCCATCCTCACAACTAGCGGCAATGAGCAGTTCTTC CASSSPILTTSGNEQFF
NA NA 15 TRBJ1-2 TRBV6-5 TGTGCCAGCAGTTACACCTCGGGGGGATACTATGGCTACACCTTC CASSYTSGGYYGYTF
NA NA 15 TRBJ2-5 TRBV9 TGTGCCAGCAGCACCTCCGATGGGGGGTTTGAGACCCAGTACTTC CASSTSDGGFETQYF
NA NA 16 TRBJ2-7 TRBV4-3 TGCGCCAGCAGCCAAGGCGTGAGCAAAGGCTCCTACGAGCAGTACTTC CASSQGVSKGSYEQYF
TRBD2 NA 18 TRBJ2-1 TRBV28 TGTGCCAGCAGTTTAAAGTGGACTAGCGGGGGGCTCTACAATGAGCAGTTCTTC CASSLKWTSGGLYNEQFF
NA NA 15 TRBJ2-5 TRBV4-3 TGCGCCAGCAGCCTATTGTTGTCGGCCAGAGAGACCCAGTACTTC CASSLLLSARETQYF
TRBD1 NA 16 TRBJ2-7 TRBV5-1 TGCGCCAGCAGCCCTCTAACACTGACAGGGGCCTACGAGCAGTACTTC CASSPLTLTGAYEQYF
NA NA 13 TRBJ2-7 TRBV27 TGTGCCAGCAGCCTTGGGATCGACTACGAGCAGTACTTC CASSLGIDYEQYF
NA NA 14 TRBJ1-2 TRBV5-1 TGCGCCAGCAGCTTGAATAGCCCAGGCTATGGCTACACCTTC CASSLNSPGYGYTF
TRBD1 NA 18 TRBJ1-5 TRBV4-1 TGCGCCAGCAGCCAAGTGGGGACAGGGGGCGCGGGCAATCAGCCCCAGCATTTT CASSQVGTGGAGNQPQHF
NA NA 13 TRBJ2-7 TRBV19 TGTGCCAGTAGTATTGGACCCACCTACGAGCAGTACTTC CASSIGPTYEQYF
TRBD2 many 15 TRBJ2-7 TRBV5-1 TGCGCCAGCAGCCCCCAGGGCGGGAGGCGCGACGAGCAGTACTTC CASSPQGGRRDEQYF